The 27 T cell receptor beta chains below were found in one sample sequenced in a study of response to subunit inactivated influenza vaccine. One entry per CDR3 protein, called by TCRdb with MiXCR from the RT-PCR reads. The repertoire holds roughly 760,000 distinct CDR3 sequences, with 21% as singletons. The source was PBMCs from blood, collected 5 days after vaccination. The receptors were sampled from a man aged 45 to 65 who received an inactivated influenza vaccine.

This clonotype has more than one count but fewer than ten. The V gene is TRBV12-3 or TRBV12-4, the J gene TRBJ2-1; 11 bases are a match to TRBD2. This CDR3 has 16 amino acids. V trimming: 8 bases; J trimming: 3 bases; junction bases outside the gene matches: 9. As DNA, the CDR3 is TGTGCCAGCGGATTTTTAGCGGGAGGGCTCTACAATGAGCAGTTCTTC. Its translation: CASGFLAGGLYNEQFF.

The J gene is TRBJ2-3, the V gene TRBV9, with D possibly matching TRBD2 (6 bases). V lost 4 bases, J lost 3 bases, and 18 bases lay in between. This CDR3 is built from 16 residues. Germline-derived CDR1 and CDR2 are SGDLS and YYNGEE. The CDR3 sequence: CASSPRRASVTDTQYF. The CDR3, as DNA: TGTGCCAGCAGCCCCCGGAGGGCTAGCGTTACAGATACGCAGTATTTT.

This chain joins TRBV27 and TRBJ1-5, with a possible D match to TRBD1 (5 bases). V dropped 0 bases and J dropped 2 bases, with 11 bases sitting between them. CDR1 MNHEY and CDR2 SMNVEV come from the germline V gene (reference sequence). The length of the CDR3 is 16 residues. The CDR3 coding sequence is TGTGCCAGCAGTTTATCGGGACCCCTGGGCAATCAGCCCCAGCATTTT. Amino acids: CASSLSGPLGNQPQHF.

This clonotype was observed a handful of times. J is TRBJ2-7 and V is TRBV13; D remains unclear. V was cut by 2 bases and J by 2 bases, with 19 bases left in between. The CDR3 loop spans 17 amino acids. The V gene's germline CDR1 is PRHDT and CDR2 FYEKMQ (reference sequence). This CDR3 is CASSLYTAPLGTYEQYF. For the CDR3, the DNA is TGTGCCAGCAGCTTATATACCGCACCCCTTGGGACCTACGAGCAGTACTTC.

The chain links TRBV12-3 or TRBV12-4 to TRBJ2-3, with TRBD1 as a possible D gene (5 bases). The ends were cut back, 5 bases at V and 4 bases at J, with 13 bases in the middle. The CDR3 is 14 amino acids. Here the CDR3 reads CASSHRTISDTQYF. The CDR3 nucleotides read TGTGCCAGCAGTCACCGGACAATCTCAGATACGCAGTATTTT.

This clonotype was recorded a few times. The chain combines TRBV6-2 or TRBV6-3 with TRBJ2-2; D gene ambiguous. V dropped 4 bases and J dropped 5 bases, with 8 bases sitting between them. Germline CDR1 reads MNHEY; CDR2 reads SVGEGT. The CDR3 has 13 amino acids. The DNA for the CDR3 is TGTGCCAGCAGTTCCTACAAGACCGGGGAGCTGTTTTTT. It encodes CASSSYKTGELFF.

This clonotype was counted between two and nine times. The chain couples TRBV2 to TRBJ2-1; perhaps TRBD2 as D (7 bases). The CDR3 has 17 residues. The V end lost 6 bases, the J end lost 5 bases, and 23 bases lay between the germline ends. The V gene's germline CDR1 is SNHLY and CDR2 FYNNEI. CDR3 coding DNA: TGTGCCAGCAGGGTGGGGGGGGCCCTCTTCGGCCACAATGAGCAGTTCTTC. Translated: CASRVGGALFGHNEQFF.

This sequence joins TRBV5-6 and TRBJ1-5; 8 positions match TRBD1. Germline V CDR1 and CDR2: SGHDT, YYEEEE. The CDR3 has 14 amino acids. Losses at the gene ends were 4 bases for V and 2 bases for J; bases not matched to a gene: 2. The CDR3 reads CASSGRGRNQPQHF. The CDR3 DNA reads TGTGCCAGCAGCGGCAGGGGGCGCAATCAGCCCCAGCATTTT.

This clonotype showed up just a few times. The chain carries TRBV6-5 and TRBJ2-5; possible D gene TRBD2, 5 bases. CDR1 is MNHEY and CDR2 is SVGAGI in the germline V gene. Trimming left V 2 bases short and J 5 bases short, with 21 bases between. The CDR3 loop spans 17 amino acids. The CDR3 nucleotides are TGTGCCAGCAGTTACGCCTCAGGCTTTAATACGGGGGAGACCCAGTACTTC. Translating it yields CASSYASGFNTGETQYF.

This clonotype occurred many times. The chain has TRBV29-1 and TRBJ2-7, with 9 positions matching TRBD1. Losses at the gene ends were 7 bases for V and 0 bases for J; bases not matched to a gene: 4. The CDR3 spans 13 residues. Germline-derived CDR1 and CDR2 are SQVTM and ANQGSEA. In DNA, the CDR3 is TGCAGCGCCGGGACAGGGAGCTCCTACGAGCAGTACTTC. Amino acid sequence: CSAGTGSSYEQYF.

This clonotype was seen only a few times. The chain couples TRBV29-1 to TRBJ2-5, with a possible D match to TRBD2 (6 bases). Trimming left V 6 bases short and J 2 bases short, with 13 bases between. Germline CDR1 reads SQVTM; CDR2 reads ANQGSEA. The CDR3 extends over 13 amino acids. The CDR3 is CSVGGAPQETQYF. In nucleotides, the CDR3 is TGCAGCGTCGGGGGTGCCCCTCAAGAGACCCAGTACTTC.

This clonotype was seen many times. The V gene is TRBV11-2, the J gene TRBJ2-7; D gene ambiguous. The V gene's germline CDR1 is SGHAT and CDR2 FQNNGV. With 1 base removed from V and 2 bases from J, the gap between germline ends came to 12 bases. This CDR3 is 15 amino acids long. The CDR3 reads CASSLGPGAPYEQYF. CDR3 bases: TGTGCCAGCAGCTTAGGGCCAGGCGCACCCTACGAGCAGTACTTC.

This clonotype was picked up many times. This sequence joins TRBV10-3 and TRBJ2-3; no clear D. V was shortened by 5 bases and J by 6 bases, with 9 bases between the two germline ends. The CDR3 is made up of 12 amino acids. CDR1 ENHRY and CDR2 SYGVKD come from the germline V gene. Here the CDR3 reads CAISRLADTQYF. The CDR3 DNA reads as TGTGCCATCAGTCGTCTGGCGGATACGCAGTATTTT.

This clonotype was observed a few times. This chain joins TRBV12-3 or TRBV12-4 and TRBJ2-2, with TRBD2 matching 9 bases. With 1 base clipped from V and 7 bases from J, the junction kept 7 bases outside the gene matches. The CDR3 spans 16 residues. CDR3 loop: CASSLERGLAIGELFF. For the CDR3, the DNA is TGTGCCAGCAGTTTAGAAAGGGGACTAGCAATCGGGGAGCTGTTTTTT.

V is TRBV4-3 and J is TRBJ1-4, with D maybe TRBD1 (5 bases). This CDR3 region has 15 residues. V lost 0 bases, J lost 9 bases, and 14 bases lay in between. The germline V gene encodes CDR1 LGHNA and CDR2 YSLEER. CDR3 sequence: CASSQESGRNKKLFF. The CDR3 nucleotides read TGCGCCAGCAGCCAAGAATCGGGGCGGAATAAAAAACTGTTTTTT.

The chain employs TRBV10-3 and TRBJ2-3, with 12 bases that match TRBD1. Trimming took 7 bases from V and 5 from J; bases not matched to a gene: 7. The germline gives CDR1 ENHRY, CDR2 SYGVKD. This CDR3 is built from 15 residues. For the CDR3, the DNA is TGTGCCATCACCGGGACAGGGGGCGCGGGAGATACGCAGTATTTT. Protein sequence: CAITGTGGAGDTQYF.

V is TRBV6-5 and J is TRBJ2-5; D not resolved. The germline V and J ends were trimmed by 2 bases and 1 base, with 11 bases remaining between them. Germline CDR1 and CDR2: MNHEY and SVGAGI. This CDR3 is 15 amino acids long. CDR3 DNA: TGTGCCAGCAGTTACACACGGGCCGTCCAAGAGACCCAGTACTTC. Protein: CASSYTRAVQETQYF.

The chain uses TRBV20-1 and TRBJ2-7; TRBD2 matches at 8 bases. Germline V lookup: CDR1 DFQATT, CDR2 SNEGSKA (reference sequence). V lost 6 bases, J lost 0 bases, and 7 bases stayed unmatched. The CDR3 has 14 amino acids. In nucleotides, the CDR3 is TGCAGTGCAAAAAAGCGGGGGAACTCCTACGAGCAGTACTTC. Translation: CSAKKRGNSYEQYF.

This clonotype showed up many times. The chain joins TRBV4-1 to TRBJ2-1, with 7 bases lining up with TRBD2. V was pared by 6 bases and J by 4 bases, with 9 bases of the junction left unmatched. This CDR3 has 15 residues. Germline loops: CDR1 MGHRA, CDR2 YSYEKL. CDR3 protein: CASSLGLGFYNEQFF. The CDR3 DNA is TGCGCCAGCAGTCTAGGACTAGGCTTTTACAATGAGCAGTTCTTC.

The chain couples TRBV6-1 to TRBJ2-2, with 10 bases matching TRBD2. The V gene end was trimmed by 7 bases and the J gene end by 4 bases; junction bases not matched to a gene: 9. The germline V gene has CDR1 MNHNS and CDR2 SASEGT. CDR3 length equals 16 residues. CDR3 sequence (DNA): TGTGCCAGCAACGGACTAGCGGCCACCACCACCGGGGAGCTGTTTTTT. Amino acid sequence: CASNGLAATTTGELFF.

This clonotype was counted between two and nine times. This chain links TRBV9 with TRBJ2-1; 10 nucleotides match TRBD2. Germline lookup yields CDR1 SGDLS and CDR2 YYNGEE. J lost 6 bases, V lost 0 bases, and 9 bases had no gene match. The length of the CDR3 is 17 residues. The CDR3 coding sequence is TGTGCCAGCAGCGTAGCTACAGGAGGGACTAGCGCCAATGAGCAGTTCTTC. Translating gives CASSVATGGTSANEQFF. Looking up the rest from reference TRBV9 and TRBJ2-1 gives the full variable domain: DSGVTQTPKHLITATGQRVTLRCSPRSGDLSVYWYQQSLDQGLQFLIQYYNGEERAKGNILERFSAQQFPDLHSELNLSSLELGDSALYFCASSVATGGTSANEQFFGPGTRLTVL.

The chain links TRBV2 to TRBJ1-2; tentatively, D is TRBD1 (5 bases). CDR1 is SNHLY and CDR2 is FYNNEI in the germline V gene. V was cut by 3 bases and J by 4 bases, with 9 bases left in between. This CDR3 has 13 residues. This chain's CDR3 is CASSDEGTYGYTF. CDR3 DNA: TGTGCCAGCAGTGATGAGGGGACCTATGGCTACACCTTC.

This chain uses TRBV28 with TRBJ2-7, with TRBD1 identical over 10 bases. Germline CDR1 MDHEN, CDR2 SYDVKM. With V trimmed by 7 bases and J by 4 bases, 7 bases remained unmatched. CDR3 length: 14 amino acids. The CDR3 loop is CASIPTGGFYEQYF. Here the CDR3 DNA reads TGTGCCAGCATACCGACAGGGGGCTTTTACGAGCAGTACTTC.

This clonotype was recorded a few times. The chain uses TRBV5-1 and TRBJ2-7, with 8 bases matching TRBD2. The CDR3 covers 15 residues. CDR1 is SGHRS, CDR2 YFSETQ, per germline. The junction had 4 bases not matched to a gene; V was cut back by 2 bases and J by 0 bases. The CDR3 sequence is CASSFGGGSSYEQYF. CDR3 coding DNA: TGCGCCAGCAGCTTCGGCGGGGGGAGCTCCTACGAGCAGTACTTC. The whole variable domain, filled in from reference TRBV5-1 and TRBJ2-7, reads KAGVTQTPRYLIKTRGQQVTLSCSPISGHRSVSWYQQTPGQGLQFLFEYFSETQRNKGNFPGRFSGRQFSNSRSEMNVSTLELGDSALYLCASSFGGGSSYEQYFGPGTRLTVT.

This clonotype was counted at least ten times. CDR3 protein: CSASDWETQYF. As DNA, the CDR3 is TGCAGTGCTAGTGATTGGGAGACCCAGTACTTC. This chain uses TRBV20-1 with TRBJ2-5; no clear D. This CDR3 is 11 amino acids long. V was shortened by 3 bases and J by 5 bases, with 7 bases between the two germline ends. Germline V lookup: CDR1 DFQATT, CDR2 SNEGSKA (reference sequence).

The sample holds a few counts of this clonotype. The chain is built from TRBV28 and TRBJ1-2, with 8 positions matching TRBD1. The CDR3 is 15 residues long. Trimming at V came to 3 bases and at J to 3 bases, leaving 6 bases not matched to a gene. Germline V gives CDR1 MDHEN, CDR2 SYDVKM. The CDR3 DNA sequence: TGTGCCAGCAGTTTTGGGGGACAGGAACACTATGGCTACACCTTC. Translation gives CASSFGGQEHYGYTF.

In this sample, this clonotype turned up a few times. This CDR3 is CASTHGKQGTQYF. The CDR3 DNA reads TGTGCCAGCACCCACGGCAAGCAGGGGACCCAGTACTTC. V gene TRBV7-9 combines with J gene TRBJ2-5, with D possibly matching TRBD1 (5 bases). V lost 7 bases, J lost 7 bases, and 16 bases lay in between. The germline CDR1 and CDR2 sequences are SEHNR and FQNEAQ (reference sequence). The CDR3 extends over 13 amino acids.